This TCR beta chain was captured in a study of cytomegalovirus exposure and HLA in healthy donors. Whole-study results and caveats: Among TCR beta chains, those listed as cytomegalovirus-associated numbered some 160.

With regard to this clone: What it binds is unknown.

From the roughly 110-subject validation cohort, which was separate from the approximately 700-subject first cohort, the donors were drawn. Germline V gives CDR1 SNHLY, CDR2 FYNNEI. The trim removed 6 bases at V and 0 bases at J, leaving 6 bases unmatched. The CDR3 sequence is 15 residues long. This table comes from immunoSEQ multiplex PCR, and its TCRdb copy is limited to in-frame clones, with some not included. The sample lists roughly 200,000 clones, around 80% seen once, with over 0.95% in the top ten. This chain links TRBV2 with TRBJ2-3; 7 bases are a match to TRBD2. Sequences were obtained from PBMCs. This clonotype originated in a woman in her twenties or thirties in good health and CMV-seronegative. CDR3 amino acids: CASRVRLASTDTQYF. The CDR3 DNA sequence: TGTGCCAGCAGGGTAAGACTAGCCAGCACAGATACGCAGTATTTT.